The 10 T cell receptor beta chains given below trace back to one sample, sequenced in a study of blood T cells in healthy people across ages. A second roughly 6 to 11 cycle PCR used barcoded and J-beta primers. TCRdb reprocessed the 5' RACE reads via MiXCR and lists one record per CDR3 protein. The sample carries around 1,000,000 distinct CDR3 sequences, almost 25% recorded once. These data were also filed under a second study, of T cells of mothers and their children.

Input material: blood. The receptors were sampled from a girl aged 2 to 10 in good health.

This CDR3 reads CSVGTRLAKNIQYF. The DNA for the CDR3 is TGCAGCGTAGGGACCCGTCTAGCCAAAAACATTCAGTACTTC. V is TRBV29-1 and J is TRBJ2-4; D might be TRBD1 or TRBD2, each matching 5 bases. Per germline, CDR1 SQVTM and CDR2 ANQGSEA. V was trimmed by 6 bases and J by 0 bases, leaving 12 bases between them. The CDR3 has 14 amino acids. The full variable domain, its missing parts supplied by reference TRBV29-1 and TRBJ2-4, is SAVISQKPSRDICQRGTSLTIQCQVDSQVTMMFWYRQQPGQSLTLIATANQGSEATYESGFVIDKFPISRPNLTFSTLTVSNMSPEDSSIYLCSVGTRLAKNIQYFGAGTRLSVL.

The rearrangement links TRBV7-6 to TRBJ2-4, with 9 bases identical to TRBD2. V lost 1 base to trimming and J lost 0 bases; unmatched junction nucleotides: 7. Germline V CDR1 and CDR2: SGHVS, FNYEAQ. The CDR3 covers 18 residues. The chain's CDR3 is CASSLDAGGELAKNIQYF. CDR3 sequence (DNA): TGTGCCAGCAGCTTAGACGCGGGAGGGGAACTAGCCAAAAACATTCAGTACTTC.

Only a few counts were recorded for this clonotype. The chain is built from TRBV5-5 and TRBJ1-4; the D is unclear. V was cut by 2 bases and J by 4 bases, with 12 bases left in between. This CDR3 is 15 amino acids long. The germline V gene encodes CDR1 SGHKS and CDR2 YYEKEE (reference sequence). The CDR3 spells CASSFVSYSNEKLFF. Here the CDR3 DNA reads TGTGCCAGCAGCTTCGTTTCCTATAGTAATGAAAAACTGTTTTTT.

The sample holds a few counts of this clonotype. The chain links TRBV7-2 to TRBJ1-4, with D possibly TRBD1 on 6 matching bases. The germline V and J ends were trimmed by 5 bases and 8 bases, with 18 bases remaining between them. The CDR3 spans 15 residues. Looked up from germline, CDR1 is SGHTA and CDR2 is FQGNSA. In nucleotides, the CDR3 is TGTGCCAGCAGCCTTGGACACGGGGGGGGCGAAAAACTGTTTTTT. It translates to CASSLGHGGGEKLFF.

This clonotype was observed a few times. This chain connects TRBV7-2 to TRBJ2-4; D is undetermined. Trimming stripped 5 bases from V and 1 base from J, with 9 bases between. The germline CDR1 and CDR2 sequences are SGHTA and FQGNSA. The CDR3 length is 14 residues. The CDR3 spells CASSIGKAKNIQYF. The CDR3, as DNA: TGTGCCAGCAGCATTGGAAAGGCCAAAAACATTCAGTACTTC.

This clonotype was seen more than once but under ten times. The V call is TRBV12-3 or TRBV12-4, the J call TRBJ2-5, with a tentative D call TRBD1 (6 bases). This CDR3 spans 14 amino acids. Trimming shortened V by 6 bases and J by 1 base, and 12 bases separated the two germline ends. The CDR3 DNA is TGTGCCAGCAGCCGACAGGCGCTCCAAGAGACCCAGTACTTC. It yields the protein CASSRQALQETQYF.

This clonotype was seen only a few times. The V and J genes are TRBV6-5 and TRBJ1-2; D might be TRBD1 (6 bases). V gave up 6 bases and J gave up 6 bases, with 14 bases separating them. This CDR3 spans 13 amino acids. Germline V gene lookup returns CDR1 MNHEY and CDR2 SVGAGI. CDR3 region: CASSRGGVNGYTF. The CDR3, as DNA: TGTGCCAGCAGCCGAGGGGGAGTGAATGGCTACACCTTC.

The chain uses TRBV6-5 and TRBJ1-4; no reliable D call. The CDR3 has 13 amino acids. V was cut by 10 bases and J by 0 bases, with 9 bases left in between. Germline CDR1 and CDR2: MNHEY and SVGAGI. The CDR3 here is CATQAATNEKLFF. The CDR3 DNA reads TGTGCCACCCAGGCTGCAACTAATGAAAAACTGTTTTTT.

This clonotype has only a few counts. The chain recombines TRBV6-2 or TRBV6-3 with TRBJ2-5, with 8 bases lining up with TRBD2. The CDR3 is 14 residues long. Germline loops: CDR1 MNHEY, CDR2 SVGEGT. With V trimmed by 5 bases and J by 2 bases, 4 bases remained unmatched. CDR3 amino acids: CASSRGTSQETQYF. CDR3 coding DNA: TGTGCCAGCAGTCGGGGGACTAGTCAAGAGACCCAGTACTTC.

Comments on this clonotype: The junction departs from the called germline gene at one end, perhaps through a read error. This chain links TRBV7-2 with TRBJ2-3; D is unclear. The V gene's germline CDR1 is SGHTA and CDR2 FQGNSA. The CDR3 runs to 14 residues. Written as DNA, the CDR3 is TGCGCCAGCAGCTTTGGGCCTACCACAGATACGCAGTATTTT. Residues: CASSFGPTTDTQYF.